This T cell receptor beta chain was identified in a study of shared clonotypes between healthy human individuals. Notes on the study in general: Sharing across four donors was highest in naive CD4 (roughly 5%) and lowest in memory CD8 (roughly 0.4%). The sampled material consisted only of blood, and tissue repertoires are likely to differ.

With respect to this clone: Its antigen is not known.

Libraries were prepared by immunoSEQ multiplex PCR; TCRdb keeps only in-frame clonotypes and omits some of them. This sample has 330,000 or so clones, with roughly 70% found just once. The V gene lost 10 bases and the J gene lost 5 bases, with 15 bases spanning the gap. Germline V gene data show CDR1 as MNHEY and CDR2 as SMNVEV (reference sequence). This CDR3 is 13 amino acids long. The receptor was isolated from a man between 25 and 39 years old in good health. The genes are TRBV27 and TRBJ2-1; perhaps D is TRBD1 or TRBD2 (5 bases each). Sequenced: memory CD4+ T cells sorted from blood. Regarding subset: CD45RA-negative fraction. The CDR3 loop reads CATRFGADNEQFF. The CDR3 DNA reads TGTGCCACGCGTTTCGGGGCCGACAATGAGCAGTTCTTC.